Detailed here is one T cell receptor beta chain. The antigen is undetermined. Total RNA was extracted at no less than 6 micrograms per sample. The data stem from a study of blood T cells in healthy people across ages. A sample-barcoded 5' primer and a J-beta primer mix were used in a second PCR of roughly 7 to 12 cycles. TCRdb redid the calling of the 5' RACE reads with MiXCR, one entry per CDR3 protein. Of 1.4 million to 1.5 million distinct CDR3 sequences in the sample, roughly 40% are singletons; the top ten hold roughly 7.9%. CDR3 length equals 17 residues. V was shortened by 5 bases and J by 1 base, with 19 bases between the two germline ends. CDR1 MNHEY and CDR2 SMNVEV come from the germline V gene (reference sequence). Study-wide results and caveats: Correlation between TCR beta diversity and naive T cell percentage was strong.

The V and J genes are TRBV27 and TRBJ2-3; maybe TRBD2 (6 bases). Sequencing used blood. The sequence came from a woman under 30 in good health. The chain's CDR3 is CASSPPASESRTDTQYF. The DNA of the CDR3 is TGTGCCAGCAGTCCCCCGGCTAGCGAATCACGCACAGATACGCAGTATTTT.